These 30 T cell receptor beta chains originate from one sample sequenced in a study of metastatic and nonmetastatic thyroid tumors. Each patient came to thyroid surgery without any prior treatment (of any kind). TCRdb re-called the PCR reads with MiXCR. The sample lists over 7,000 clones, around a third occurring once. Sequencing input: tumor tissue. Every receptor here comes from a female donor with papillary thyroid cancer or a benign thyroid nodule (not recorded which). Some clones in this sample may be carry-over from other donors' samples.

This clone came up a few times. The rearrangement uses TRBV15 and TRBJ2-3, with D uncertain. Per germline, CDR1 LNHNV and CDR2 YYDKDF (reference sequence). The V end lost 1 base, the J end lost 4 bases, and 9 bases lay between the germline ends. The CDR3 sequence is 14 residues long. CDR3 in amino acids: CATSRVGPPDTQYF. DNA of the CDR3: TGTGCCACCAGCAGAGTGGGCCCTCCAGATACGCAGTATTTT.

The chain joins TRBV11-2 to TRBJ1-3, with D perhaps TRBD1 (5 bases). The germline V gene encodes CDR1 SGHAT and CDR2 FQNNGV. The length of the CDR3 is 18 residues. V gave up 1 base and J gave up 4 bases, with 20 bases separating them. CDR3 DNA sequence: TGTGCCAGCAGCTTAGTTTCCGGGGCGCAGAATTTGGGAAACACCATATATTTT. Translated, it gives CASSLVSGAQNLGNTIYF.

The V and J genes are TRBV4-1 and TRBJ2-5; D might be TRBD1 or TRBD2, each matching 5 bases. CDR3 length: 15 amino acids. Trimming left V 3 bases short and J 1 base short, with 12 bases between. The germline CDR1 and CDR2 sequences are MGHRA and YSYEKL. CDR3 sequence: CASSHPLGTQETQYF. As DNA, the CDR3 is TGCGCCAGCAGCCACCCGTTGGGGACCCAAGAGACCCAGTACTTC.

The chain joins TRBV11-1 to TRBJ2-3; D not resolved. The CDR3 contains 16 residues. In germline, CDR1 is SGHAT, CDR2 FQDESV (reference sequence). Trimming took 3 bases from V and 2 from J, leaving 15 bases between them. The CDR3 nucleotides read TGTGCCAGCAGCTTGAGTGTCTCCACCCTCACAGATACGCAGTATTTT. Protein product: CASSLSVSTLTDTQYF.

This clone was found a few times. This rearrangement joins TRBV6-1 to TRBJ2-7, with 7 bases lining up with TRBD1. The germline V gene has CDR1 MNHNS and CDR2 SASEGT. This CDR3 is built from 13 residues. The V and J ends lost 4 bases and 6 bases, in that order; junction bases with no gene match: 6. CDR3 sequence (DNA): TGTGCCAGCAGTGGCGAGTCAGGGGGCGAGCAGTACTTC. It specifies CASSGESGGEQYF.

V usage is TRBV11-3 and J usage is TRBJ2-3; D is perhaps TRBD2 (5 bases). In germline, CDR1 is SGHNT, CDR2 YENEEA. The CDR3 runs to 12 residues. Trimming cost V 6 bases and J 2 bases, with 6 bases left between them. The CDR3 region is CASRGVTDTQYF. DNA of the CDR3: TGTGCCAGCAGGGGAGTCACAGATACGCAGTATTTT.

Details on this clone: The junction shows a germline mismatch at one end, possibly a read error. The CDR3 bases are TGTGCCAGCAGTGACGGGGCCACAGGGGTTTACAATGGGCAGTTCTTC. Its translation: CASSDGATGVYNGQFF. The V gene is TRBV6-1, the J gene TRBJ2-1; 7 bases fit TRBD1. Germline CDR1 MNHNS, CDR2 SASEGT. The CDR3 runs 16 residues.

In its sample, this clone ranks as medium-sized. In nucleotides, the CDR3 is TGTGCCAGCAGTGACTCGGGGGGAGGCGAGCAGTACTTC. Translating it yields CASSDSGGGEQYF. The J gene is TRBJ2-7, the V gene TRBV28, with 7 bases that match TRBD2. V lost 5 bases, J lost 6 bases, and 7 bases stayed unmatched. Germline values: CDR1 MDHEN, CDR2 SYDVKM. The CDR3 contains 13 residues.

CDR3 residues: CASSPEQGARSDTQYF. As DNA, the CDR3 is TGCGCCAGCAGCCCCGAACAGGGGGCACGGTCAGATACGCAGTATTTT. The chain couples TRBV5-1 to TRBJ2-3; TRBD1 matches 9 bases. V trimming: 4 bases; J trimming: 4 bases; junction bases outside the gene matches: 10. The CDR3 contains 16 residues. Per the germline V gene, CDR1 is SGHRS and CDR2 is YFSETQ.

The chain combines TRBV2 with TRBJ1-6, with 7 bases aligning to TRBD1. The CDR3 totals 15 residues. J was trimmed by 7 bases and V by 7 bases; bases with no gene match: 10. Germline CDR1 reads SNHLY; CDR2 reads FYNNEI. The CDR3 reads CASMETGFENSPLHF. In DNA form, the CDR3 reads TGTGCCAGCATGGAGACAGGGTTCGAGAATTCACCCCTCCACTTT.

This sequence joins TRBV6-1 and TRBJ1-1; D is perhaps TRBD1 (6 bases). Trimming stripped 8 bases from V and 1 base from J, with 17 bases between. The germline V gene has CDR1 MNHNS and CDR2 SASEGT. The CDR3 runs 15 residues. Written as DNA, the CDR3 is TGTGCCAGCCTTTACGGACAGCCGGGGAACACTGAAGCTTTCTTT. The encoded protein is CASLYGQPGNTEAFF.

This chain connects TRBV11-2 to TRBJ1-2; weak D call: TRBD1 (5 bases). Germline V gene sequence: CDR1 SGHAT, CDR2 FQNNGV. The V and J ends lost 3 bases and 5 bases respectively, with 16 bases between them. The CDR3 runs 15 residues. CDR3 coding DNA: TGTGCCAGCAGCTTTTCCGGGACGGAGGGTTATGGCTACACCTTC. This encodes CASSFSGTEGYGYTF. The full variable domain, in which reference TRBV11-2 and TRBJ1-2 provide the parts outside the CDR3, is EAGVAQSPRYKIIEKRQSVAFWCNPISGHATLYWYQQILGQGPKLLIQFQNNGVVDDSQLPKDRFSAERLKGVDSTLKIQPAKLEDSAVYLCASSFSGTEGYGYTFGSGTRLTVV.

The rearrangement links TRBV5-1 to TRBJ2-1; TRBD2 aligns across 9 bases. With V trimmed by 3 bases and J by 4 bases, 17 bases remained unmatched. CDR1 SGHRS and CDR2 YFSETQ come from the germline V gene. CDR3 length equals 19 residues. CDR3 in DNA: TGCGCCAGCAGCTCCTCCCTACTGGCTAGCGGGGTGGGATACAATGAGCAGTTCTTC. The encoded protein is CASSSSLLASGVGYNEQFF.

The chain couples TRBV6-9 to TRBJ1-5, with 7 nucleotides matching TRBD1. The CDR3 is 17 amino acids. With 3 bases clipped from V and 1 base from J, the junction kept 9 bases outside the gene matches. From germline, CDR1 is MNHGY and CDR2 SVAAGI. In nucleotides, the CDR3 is TGTGCCAGCAGTTACGCCCGGGACAGAGTCAGCAATCAGCCCCAGCATTTT. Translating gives CASSYARDRVSNQPQHF.

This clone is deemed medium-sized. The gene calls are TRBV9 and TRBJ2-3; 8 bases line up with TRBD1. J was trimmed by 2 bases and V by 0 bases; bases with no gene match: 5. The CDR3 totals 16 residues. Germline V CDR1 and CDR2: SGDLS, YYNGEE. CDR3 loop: CASSVETGAYTDTQYF. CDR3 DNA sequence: TGTGCCAGCAGCGTAGAGACAGGGGCCTACACAGATACGCAGTATTTT.

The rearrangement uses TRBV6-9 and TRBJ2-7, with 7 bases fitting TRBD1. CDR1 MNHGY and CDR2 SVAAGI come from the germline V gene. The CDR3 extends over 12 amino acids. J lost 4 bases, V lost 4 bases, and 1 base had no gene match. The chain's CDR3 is CASSSQGYEQYF. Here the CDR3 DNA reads TGTGCCAGCAGTTCACAGGGGTACGAGCAGTACTTC.

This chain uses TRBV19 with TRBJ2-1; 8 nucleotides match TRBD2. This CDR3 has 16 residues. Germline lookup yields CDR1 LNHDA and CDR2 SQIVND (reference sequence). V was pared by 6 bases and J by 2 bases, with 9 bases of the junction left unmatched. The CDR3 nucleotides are TGTGCCAGTAGGCCGTCTAGCGGGCTAACCTACAATGAGCAGTTCTTC. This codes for CASRPSSGLTYNEQFF.

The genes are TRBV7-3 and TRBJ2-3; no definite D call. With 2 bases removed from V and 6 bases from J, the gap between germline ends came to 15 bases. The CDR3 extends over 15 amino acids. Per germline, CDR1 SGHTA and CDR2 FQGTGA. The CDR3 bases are TGTGCCAGCAGCTTAGGTCCCGGAGCTTCGGATACGCAGTATTTT. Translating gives CASSLGPGASDTQYF.

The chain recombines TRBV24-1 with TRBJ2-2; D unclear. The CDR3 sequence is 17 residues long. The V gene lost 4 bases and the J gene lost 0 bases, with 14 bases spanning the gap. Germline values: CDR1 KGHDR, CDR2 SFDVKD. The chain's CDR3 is CATSETPGRANTGELFF. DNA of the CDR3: TGTGCCACCAGTGAAACCCCTGGCAGAGCGAACACCGGGGAGCTGTTTTTT.

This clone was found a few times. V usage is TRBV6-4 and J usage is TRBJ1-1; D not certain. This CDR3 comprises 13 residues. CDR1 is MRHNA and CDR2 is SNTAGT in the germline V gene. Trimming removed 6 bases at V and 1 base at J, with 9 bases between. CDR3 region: CASSTEWNTEAFF. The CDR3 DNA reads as TGTGCCAGCAGCACGGAGTGGAACACTGAAGCTTTCTTT.

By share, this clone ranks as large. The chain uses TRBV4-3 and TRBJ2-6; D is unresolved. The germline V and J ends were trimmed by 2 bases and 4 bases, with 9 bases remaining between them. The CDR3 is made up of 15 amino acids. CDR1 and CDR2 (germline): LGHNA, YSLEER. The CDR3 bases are TGCGCCAGCAGCCAATGGTTTTCCGGGGCCAACGTCCTGACTTTC. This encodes CASSQWFSGANVLTF.

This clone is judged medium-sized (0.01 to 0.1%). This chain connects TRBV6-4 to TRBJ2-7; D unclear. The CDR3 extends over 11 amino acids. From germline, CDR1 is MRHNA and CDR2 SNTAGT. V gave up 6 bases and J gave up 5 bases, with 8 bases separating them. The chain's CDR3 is CASRETHEQYF. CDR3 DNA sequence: TGTGCCAGCAGGGAAACGCACGAGCAGTACTTC.

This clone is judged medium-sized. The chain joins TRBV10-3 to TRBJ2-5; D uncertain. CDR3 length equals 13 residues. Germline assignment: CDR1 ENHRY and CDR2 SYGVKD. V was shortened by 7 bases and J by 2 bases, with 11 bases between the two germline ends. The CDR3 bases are TGTGCCATCACCGATGGGCTACAAGAGACCCAGTACTTC. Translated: CAITDGLQETQYF.

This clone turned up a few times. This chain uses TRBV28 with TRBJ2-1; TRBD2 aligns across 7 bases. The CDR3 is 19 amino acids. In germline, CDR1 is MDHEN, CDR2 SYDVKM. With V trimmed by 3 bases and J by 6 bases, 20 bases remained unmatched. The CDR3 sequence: CASSLEFAGAIVGGNEQFF. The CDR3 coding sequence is TGTGCCAGCAGTTTGGAGTTTGCGGGAGCTATAGTGGGGGGCAATGAGCAGTTCTTC.

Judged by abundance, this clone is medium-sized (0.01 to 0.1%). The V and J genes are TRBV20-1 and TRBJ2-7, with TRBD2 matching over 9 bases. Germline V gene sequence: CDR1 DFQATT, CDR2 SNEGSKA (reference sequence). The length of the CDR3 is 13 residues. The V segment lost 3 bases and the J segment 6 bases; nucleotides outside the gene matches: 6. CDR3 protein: CSASSAGGSEQYF. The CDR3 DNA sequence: TGCAGTGCTAGTTCAGCGGGAGGATCCGAGCAGTACTTC.

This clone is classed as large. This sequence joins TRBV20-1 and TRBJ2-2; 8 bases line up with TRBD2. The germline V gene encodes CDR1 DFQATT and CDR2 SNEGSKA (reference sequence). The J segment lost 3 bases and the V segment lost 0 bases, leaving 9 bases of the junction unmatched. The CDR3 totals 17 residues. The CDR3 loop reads CSARDVGLAGYTGELFF. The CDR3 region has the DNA TGCAGTGCTAGAGATGTAGGGCTAGCGGGCTACACCGGGGAGCTGTTTTTT.

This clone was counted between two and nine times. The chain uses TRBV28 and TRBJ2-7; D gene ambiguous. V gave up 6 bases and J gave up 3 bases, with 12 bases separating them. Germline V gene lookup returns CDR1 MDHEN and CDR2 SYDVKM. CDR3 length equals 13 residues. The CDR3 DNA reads TGTGCCAGCAGCTCAACGACTGGCTACGAGCAGTACTTC. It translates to CASSSTTGYEQYF. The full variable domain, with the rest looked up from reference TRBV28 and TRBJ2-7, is DVKVTQSSRYLVKRTGEKVFLECVQDMDHENMFWYRQDPGLGLRLIYFSYDVKMKEKGDIPEGYSVSREKKERFSLILESASTNQTSMYLCASSSTTGYEQYFGPGTRLTVT.

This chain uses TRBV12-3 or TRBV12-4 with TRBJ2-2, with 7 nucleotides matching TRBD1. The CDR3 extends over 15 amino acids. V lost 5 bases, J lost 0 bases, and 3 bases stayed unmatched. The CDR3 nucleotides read TGTGCCAGCAGTGGGGGACAGACGAACACCGGGGAGCTGTTTTTT. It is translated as CASSGGQTNTGELFF.

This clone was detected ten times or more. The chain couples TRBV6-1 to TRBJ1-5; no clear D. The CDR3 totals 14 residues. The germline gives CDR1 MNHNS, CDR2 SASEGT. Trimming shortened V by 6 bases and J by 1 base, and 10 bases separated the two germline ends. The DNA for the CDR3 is TGTGCCAGCAGCACTAGCTTGAGCAATCAGCCCCAGCATTTT. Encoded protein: CASSTSLSNQPQHF.

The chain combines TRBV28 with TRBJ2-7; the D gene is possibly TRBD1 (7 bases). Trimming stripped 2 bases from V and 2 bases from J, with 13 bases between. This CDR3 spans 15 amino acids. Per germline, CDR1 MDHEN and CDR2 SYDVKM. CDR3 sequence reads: CASSLAGQLTYEQYF. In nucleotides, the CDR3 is TGTGCCAGCAGTTTAGCGGGACAGTTAACCTACGAGCAGTACTTC.